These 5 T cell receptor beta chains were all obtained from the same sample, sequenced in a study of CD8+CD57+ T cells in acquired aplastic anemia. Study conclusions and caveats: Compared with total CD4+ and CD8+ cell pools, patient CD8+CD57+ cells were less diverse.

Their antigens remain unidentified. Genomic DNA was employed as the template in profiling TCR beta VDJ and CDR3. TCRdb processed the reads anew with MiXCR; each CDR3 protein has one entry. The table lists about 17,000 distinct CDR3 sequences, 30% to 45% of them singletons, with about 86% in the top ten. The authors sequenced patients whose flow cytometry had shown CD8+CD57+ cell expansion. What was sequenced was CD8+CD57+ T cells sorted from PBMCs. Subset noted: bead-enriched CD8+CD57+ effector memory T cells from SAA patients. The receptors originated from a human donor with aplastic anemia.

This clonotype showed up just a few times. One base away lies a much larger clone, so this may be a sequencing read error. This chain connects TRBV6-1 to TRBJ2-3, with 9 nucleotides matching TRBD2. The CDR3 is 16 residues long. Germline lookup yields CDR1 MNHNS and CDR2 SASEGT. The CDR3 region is CASSEFGLAGTDTRYF. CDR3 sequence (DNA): TGTGCCAGCAGTGAGTTTGGGCTAGCGGGGACAGATACGCGGTATTTT.

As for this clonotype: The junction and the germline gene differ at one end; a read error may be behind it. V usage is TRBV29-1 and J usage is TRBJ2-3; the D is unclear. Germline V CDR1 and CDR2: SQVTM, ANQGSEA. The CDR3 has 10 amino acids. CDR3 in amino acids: CSVDTDTQCF. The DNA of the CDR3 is TGCAGCGTTGACACAGATACGCAGTGTTTT.

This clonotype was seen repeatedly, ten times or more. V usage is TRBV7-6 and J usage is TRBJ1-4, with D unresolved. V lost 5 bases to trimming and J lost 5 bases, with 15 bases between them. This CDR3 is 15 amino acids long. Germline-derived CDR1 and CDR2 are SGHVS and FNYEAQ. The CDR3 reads CASSPTDLRNEKLFF. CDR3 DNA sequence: TGTGCCAGCAGCCCGACGGATCTGCGGAATGAAAAACTGTTTTTT.

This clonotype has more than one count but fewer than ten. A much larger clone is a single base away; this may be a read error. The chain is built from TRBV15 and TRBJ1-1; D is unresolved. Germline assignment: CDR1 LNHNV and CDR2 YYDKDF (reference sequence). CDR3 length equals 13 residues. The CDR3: CAASRDTGTEAFF. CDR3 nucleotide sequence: TGTGCCGCCAGCAGAGATACCGGCACTGAAGCTTTCTTT.

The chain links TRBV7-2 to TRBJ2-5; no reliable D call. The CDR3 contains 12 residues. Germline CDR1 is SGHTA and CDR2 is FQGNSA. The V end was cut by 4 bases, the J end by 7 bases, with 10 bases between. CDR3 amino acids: CASSSKAGTQYF. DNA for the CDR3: TGTGCCAGCAGCTCCAAAGCCGGGACCCAGTACTTC.